This TCR beta chain was obtained from a study of T-cell reconstitution after alpha-beta-depleted transplantation in children. Unique molecular identifiers were incorporated into the prepared TCRbeta library. TCRdb processed the PCR reads anew with MiXCR; each CDR3 protein has one entry. The sample has under 750,000 distinct CDR3 sequences; 23% are singletons. Trimming removed 4 bases at V and 8 bases at J, with 6 bases between. This CDR3 has 11 residues. Study-wide points: It was reported that alpha-beta T cells came from several hundred expanded graft clones (about two months after transplant). Counts and diversity of T cells one year after transplant came mostly from newly produced T cells.

Notes on this clonotype: No antigen is known for it.

Sequences were derived from PBMCs, mostly from graft donor cells, sampled 360 days after TCRalphabeta/CD19-depleted stem cell transplant. The chain combines TRBV12-3 or TRBV12-4 with TRBJ2-1; D uncertain. The TCR originated in a boy younger than two who had a stem cell transplant for acute myeloid leukemia, so the T cells may come from the graft donor. CDR3 loop: CASSSNYEQFF. The DNA of the CDR3 is TGTGCCAGCAGTTCAAACTATGAGCAGTTCTTC.